The clone carrying this TCR beta chain was seen repeatedly, ten times or more. Its antigen remains unidentified. Each CDR3 protein gets one entry after TCRdb re-called the 5' RACE reads with MiXCR. The profile shows tens of thousands of distinct CDR3 sequences, approximately 7.6% of them singletons. CDR1 SGHNT and CDR2 YENEEA come from the germline V gene. The CDR3 sequence is 14 residues long. The V end was cut by 2 bases, the J end by 8 bases, with 13 bases between. This sample is drawn from a study of T-cell memory formation after mild COVID-19. Study observations and caveats: Still unconfirmed is whether the second-wave clones peaking on day 37 recognized SARS-CoV-2.

The TCR originated in a young man who had mild COVID-19 (a few samples of this study predate the infection). Cell type and time point are not known. This chain connects TRBV11-3 to TRBJ2-1, with D perhaps assigned TRBD1 or TRBD2 (7 bases each). Sequenced: PBMCs or a T cell subset sorted from them (not recorded which). The CDR3 DNA reads TGTGCCAGCAGCTTACGGCCAGGGGGGGATGAGCAGTTCTTC. Amino acid sequence: CASSLRPGGDEQFF.